One and the same sample provided the 32 T cell receptor beta chains below, sequenced in a study of monozygotic twins with inflammatory bowel disease. TCRdb reprocessed the 5' RACE reads, keeping one entry per CDR3 protein, no DNA. This specimen shows 350,000 to 400,000 distinct CDR3 sequences; the ten leading clones hold just over 2.5%. Sequencing input: blood. These receptors all come from a human donor with ulcerative colitis or Crohn's disease, or a healthy co-twin of an affected twin (not recorded which).

The J gene is TRBJ2-2, the V gene TRBV3-1; without DNA, the TCRdb call of TRBD2 cannot be checked. The CDR3 length is 17 residues. Germline CDR1 LGHDT, CDR2 YNNKEL (reference sequence). CDR3 region: CASSQSPGLNIGGELFF. Full variable domain (rest looked up from reference TRBV3-1 and TRBJ2-2): DTAVSQTPKYLVTQMGNDKSIKCEQNLGHDTMYWYKQDSKKFLKIMFSYNNKELIINETVPNRFSPKSPDKAHLNLHINSLELGDSAVYFCASSQSPGLNIGGELFFGEGSRLTVL.

The chain recombines TRBV6-2 or TRBV6-3 with TRBJ2-5. The germline gives CDR1 MNHEY, CDR2 SVGEGT. This CDR3 contains 15 residues. The CDR3 reads CASSYGLGLQETQYF.

This chain joins TRBV4-1 and TRBJ1-3; TCRdb gives TRBD1 as the D gene, but with no DNA this cannot be confirmed. Germline CDR1 is MGHRA and CDR2 is YSYEKL. This CDR3 has 17 residues. The CDR3 protein is CASSQPLKKSSGNTIYF.

The chain combines TRBV28 with TRBJ2-7. Germline CDR1 is MDHEN and CDR2 is SYDVKM. This CDR3 has 12 residues. The chain's CDR3 is CASKLNSYEQYF.

The chain couples TRBV7-3 to TRBJ2-2; TCRdb reports TRBD2, a call that lacks DNA to check it against. The germline V gene encodes CDR1 SGHTA and CDR2 FQGTGA. This CDR3 spans 17 amino acids. The chain's CDR3 is CASSLTYSGGLTGELFF. The full variable domain, in which reference TRBV7-3 and TRBJ2-2 provide the parts outside the CDR3, is GAGVSQTPSNKVTEKGKYVELRCDPISGHTALYWYRQSLGQGPEFLIYFQGTGAADDSGLPNDRFFAVRPEGSVSTLKIQRTERGDSAVYLCASSLTYSGGLTGELFFGEGSRLTVL.

The CDR3 region is CASSFLAGGPGTDTQYF. The V call is TRBV5-6, the J call TRBJ2-3; there is no DNA to check the TCRdb D call of TRBD2. The CDR3 extends over 17 amino acids. Looked up from germline, CDR1 is SGHDT and CDR2 is YYEEEE. The complete variable domain, with remaining parts taken from reference TRBV5-6 and TRBJ2-3, reads DAGVTQSPTHLIKTRGQQVTLRCSPKSGHDTVSWYQQALGQGPQFIFQYYEEEERQRGNFPDRFSGHQFPNYSSELNVNALLLGDSALYLCASSFLAGGPGTDTQYFGPGTRLTVL.

The chain recombines TRBV29-1 with TRBJ2-3; the TCRdb D gene call, TRBD1, has no DNA to confirm it. The CDR3 consists of 12 residues. Per germline, CDR1 SQVTM and CDR2 ANQGSEA. Here the CDR3 reads CSAQGRGDTQYF.

The CDR3 reads CASSLTGASGGLASSYNEQFF. The V call is TRBV7-3, the J call TRBJ2-1; there is no DNA to check the TCRdb D call of TRBD2. This CDR3 has 21 amino acids. Germline V gene sequence: CDR1 SGHTA, CDR2 FQGTGA. The full variable domain, its missing parts supplied by reference TRBV7-3 and TRBJ2-1, is GAGVSQTPSNKVTEKGKYVELRCDPISGHTALYWYRQSLGQGPEFLIYFQGTGAADDSGLPNDRFFAVRPEGSVSTLKIQRTERGDSAVYLCASSLTGASGGLASSYNEQFFGPGTRLTVL.

The V call is TRBV20-1, the J call TRBJ2-4. CDR3 length equals 14 residues. Germline V gives CDR1 DFQATT, CDR2 SNEGSKA (reference sequence). CDR3 in amino acids: CSARNSGIQNIQYF.

The rearrangement uses TRBV5-6 and TRBJ2-7; no DNA is available, so the TRBD1 call from TCRdb remains unchecked. CDR3 length equals 15 residues. Germline V gene lookup returns CDR1 SGHDT and CDR2 YYEEEE. The chain's CDR3 is CASSAPQGAFSEQYF.

V is TRBV6-2 or TRBV6-3 and J is TRBJ1-5; TCRdb outputs TRBD1, but without DNA this stays unchecked. The CDR3 totals 16 residues. Germline CDR1 and CDR2: MNHEY and SVGEGT. CDR3 sequence: CASSRPSGQPNQPQHF.

The V call is TRBV30, the J call TRBJ2-5; TCRdb proposes TRBD1, but this gene call is untestable without DNA. The CDR3 length is 12 residues. The germline V gene has CDR1 GTSNPN and CDR2 SVGIG (reference sequence). The chain's CDR3 is CAWTVGTETQYF.

V usage is TRBV5-5 and J usage is TRBJ2-4; TCRdb selects TRBD2, and the lack of DNA leaves this call unchecked. CDR3 length: 13 amino acids. CDR1 is SGHKS, CDR2 YYEKEE, per germline (reference sequence). The CDR3 sequence is CASNRDPQNIQYF.

The rearrangement joins TRBV3-1 to TRBJ1-3; TCRdb's D call of TRBD1 is untestable without DNA. CDR3 length: 13 amino acids. Germline V gene lookup returns CDR1 LGHDT and CDR2 YNNKEL (reference sequence). CDR3 in amino acids: CASSQDSGYAIYF. Using reference TRBV3-1 and TRBJ1-3 for the parts outside the CDR3, the full variable domain is DTAVSQTPKYLVTQMGNDKSIKCEQNLGHDTMYWYKQDSKKFLKIMFSYNNKELIINETVPNRFSPKSPDKAHLNLHINSLELGDSAVYFCASSQDSGYAIYFGEGSWLTVV.

The rearrangement joins TRBV12-3 or TRBV12-4 to TRBJ1-4; the TCRdb call, TRBD1, lacks DNA for checking. The CDR3 length is 17 residues. CDR3 sequence: CASSLLRNGGGNEKLFF.

The J gene is TRBJ2-5, the V gene TRBV7-2; the D call from TCRdb, TRBD2, cannot be confirmed without DNA. The V gene's germline CDR1 is SGHTA and CDR2 FQGNSA. The CDR3 contains 15 residues. The CDR3 here is CASSLERQGSETQYF.

The chain has TRBV27 and TRBJ1-5. The CDR3 covers 15 residues. CDR1 is MNHEY and CDR2 is SMNVEV in the germline V gene (reference sequence). CDR3 sequence: CASSLSGRTNQPQHF.

The chain recombines TRBV30 with TRBJ1-5; TCRdb's D call of TRBD1 is untestable without DNA. CDR3 length: 14 residues. Germline values: CDR1 GTSNPN, CDR2 SVGIG (reference sequence). Here the CDR3 reads CAWGVGTGGQPQHF. The full variable domain, completed using reference TRBV30 and TRBJ1-5, is SQTIHQWPATLVQPVGSPLSLECTVEGTSNPNLYWYRQAAGRGLQLLFYSVGIGQISSEVPQNLSASRPQDRQFILSSKKLLLSDSGFYLCAWGVGTGGQPQHFGDGTRLSIL.

The J gene is TRBJ2-7, the V gene TRBV29-1; TCRdb lists TRBD1, though no DNA is available to test this call. Germline loops: CDR1 SQVTM, CDR2 ANQGSEA. The CDR3 spans 15 residues. CDR3 in amino acids: CSARGTAQNSDEQYF.

The chain is built from TRBV4-1 and TRBJ1-2. The CDR3 is made up of 15 amino acids. Germline CDR1 and CDR2: MGHRA and YSYEKL. CDR3 amino acids: CASSQTSLNTYGYTF.

Here the CDR3 reads CASSPGQGARGYTF. The J gene is TRBJ1-2, the V gene TRBV7-2; the D call of TRBD1 rests on TCRdb alone, since no DNA is present to check it. The germline V gene encodes CDR1 SGHTA and CDR2 FQGNSA. The CDR3 has 14 residues.

V and J are TRBV6-1 and TRBJ2-1; TCRdb indicates TRBD2, and absent DNA this call remains unverified. The CDR3 runs to 15 residues. CDR1 MNHNS and CDR2 SASEGT come from the germline V gene. This CDR3 reads CASNRLASGDNEQFF.

The chain couples TRBV9 to TRBJ2-3. CDR1 SGDLS and CDR2 YYNGEE come from the germline V gene. The CDR3 has 13 amino acids. The CDR3 here is CASSTTTADTQYF.

This chain connects TRBV15 to TRBJ2-3; with no DNA, the TCRdb D assignment of TRBD1 cannot be verified. The germline V gene encodes CDR1 LNHNV and CDR2 YYDKDF (reference sequence). The CDR3 loop spans 17 amino acids. The CDR3 spells CATSNAGTPDPTDTQYF.

This chain links TRBV7-8 with TRBJ2-7; TCRdb selects TRBD2, and the lack of DNA leaves this call unchecked. CDR3 length equals 16 residues. Germline values: CDR1 SGHVS, CDR2 FQNEAQ. This CDR3 reads CASRHNSDPRSYEQYF.

The V and J genes are TRBV28 and TRBJ1-2; TCRdb designates TRBD1, a call that cannot be tested without DNA. The CDR3 is 15 amino acids. Looked up from germline, CDR1 is MDHEN and CDR2 is SYDVKM. The CDR3 sequence: CASSGGDRDDYGYTF.

V is TRBV18 and J is TRBJ2-2; the TRBD1 assignment by TCRdb is unverifiable without DNA. Per the germline V gene, CDR1 is KGHSH and CDR2 is LQKENI. CDR3 length: 16 amino acids. CDR3: CASSRQVQAGAGELFF.

The gene calls are TRBV12-3 or TRBV12-4 and TRBJ2-2; TCRdb outputs TRBD1, but without DNA this stays unchecked. The CDR3 is 14 residues long. This CDR3 reads CASTRQGAVGELFF.

The chain uses TRBV11-1 and TRBJ2-3. This CDR3 spans 14 amino acids. Looked up from germline, CDR1 is SGHAT and CDR2 is FQDESV (reference sequence). This CDR3 is CASNLAGWEDTQYF.

The chain employs TRBV12-3 or TRBV12-4 and TRBJ2-7; TCRdb outputs TRBD1, but without DNA this stays unchecked. The CDR3 extends over 15 amino acids. Here the CDR3 reads CASSFLSGQTYEQYF.

The genes are TRBV4-2 and TRBJ1-1. The CDR3 sequence is 14 residues long. CDR1 is LGHNA and CDR2 is YNFKEQ in the germline V gene. CDR3: CASSQDWGNTEAFF.

The V and J genes are TRBV27 and TRBJ2-1; the TRBD1 assignment by TCRdb is unverifiable without DNA. Germline V gene sequence: CDR1 MNHEY, CDR2 SMNVEV (reference sequence). This CDR3 region has 16 residues. Here the CDR3 reads CASSLIDRISYNEQFF.